In this sample, the clone carrying this TCR beta chain turned up many times. Its cognate antigen is unknown. With duration under 3 months, ophthalmopathy was active: Clinical Activity Score at least 3, NOSPECS at least 4. Cells are PBMCs isolated from 10 ml of fresh blood. This CDR3 is 14 amino acids long. The germline V gene has CDR1 MDHEN and CDR2 SYDVKM. The V gene end was trimmed by 6 bases and the J gene end by 5 bases; junction bases not matched to a gene: 7. This entry belongs to a study of T cells in Graves' hyperthyroidism and ophthalmopathy. For the study at large: It was at initial diagnosis, before any treatment, that peripheral blood was collected. Overall study results and limits: Ophthalmopathy got predicted by the model a median roughly 6.1 months before its onset.

TCR beta CDR3 region amplification was performed from RNA transcripts. TCR CDR3 regions were first amplified by RT-PCR with HTBI primers. TCRdb analysed the multiplex PCR reads with MiXCR anew, one entry per CDR3 protein. The data contain about half a million distinct CDR3 sequences, roughly 24% of them singletons. The sequenced sample consisted of blood. This TCR derives from a woman aged 25 to 45 with Graves' ophthalmopathy. The chain is built from TRBV28 and TRBJ1-5; 7 bases line up with TRBD1. CDR3 bases: TGTGCCAGCAGCGGGGGGACAGTTCATCAGCCCCAGCATTTT. This translates into CASSGGTVHQPQHF.